Below are 30 T cell receptor beta chains sequenced from a single sample in a study of blood T cell repertoires in COVID-19. Data came from immunoSEQ multiplex PCR; TCRdb stores just in-frame clones and leaves some out. Of roughly 170,000 clones detected, under 90% appear once; the ten largest clones hold approximately 7.3%. Sequencing was done on a sample of peripheral blood. Source of these receptors: a human donor in a cohort sampled during active COVID-19.

V usage is TRBV21-1 and J usage is TRBJ2-7; the table's D call, TRBD2, was not checked against the DNA. TRBV21-1 is termed a pseudogene. This CDR3 is built from 13 residues. CDR3 DNA: TGTGCCAGCAGCCCCCGGACTGCCGTGGGGCAGTACTTC. It is translated as CASSPRTAVGQYF.

The chain employs TRBV30 and TRBJ1-1, with D unresolved. CDR3 size: 16 residues. Germline V CDR1 and CDR2: GTSNPN, SVGIG (reference sequence). The V end lost 0 bases, the J end lost 5 bases, and 19 bases lay between the germline ends. CDR3 loop: CAWSVPPPPSETEAFF. Here the CDR3 DNA reads TGTGCCTGGAGTGTACCCCCCCCTCCATCCGAGACTGAAGCTTTCTTT.

The rearrangement links TRBV7-2 to TRBJ2-5, with 11 bases identical to TRBD2. Germline CDR1 SGHTA, CDR2 FQGNSA. Losses at the gene ends were 0 bases for V and 2 bases for J; bases not matched to a gene: 2. The CDR3 is made up of 16 amino acids. The chain's CDR3 is CASSLAASGGQETQYF. The CDR3 DNA sequence: TGTGCCAGCAGCTTAGCGGCTAGCGGGGGGCAAGAGACCCAGTACTTC.

In its sample, this clone was seen a few times. This chain connects TRBV7-8 to TRBJ2-1, with 7 positions matching TRBD1. With 5 bases clipped from V and 6 bases from J, the junction kept 16 bases outside the gene matches. CDR1 and CDR2 (germline): SGHVS, FQNEAQ. The CDR3 sequence is 17 residues long. The DNA of the CDR3 is TGTGCCAGCAGCGCCCCTCGACAGGGTTACAAGGTCAATGAGCAGTTCTTC. This gives the protein CASSAPRQGYKVNEQFF.

This clone appeared a few times. The rearrangement joins TRBV30 to TRBJ2-3; TRBD2 agrees at 8 bases. J lost 3 bases, V lost 5 bases, and 10 bases had no gene match. This CDR3 spans 15 amino acids. Germline lookup yields CDR1 GTSNPN and CDR2 SVGIG (reference sequence). The CDR3 coding sequence is TGTGCCTGGGGCGGGAGGTGGTTTCGTACAGATACGCAGTATTTT. Encoded protein: CAWGGRWFRTDTQYF.

V and J are TRBV7-8 and TRBJ2-5; 10 bases fit TRBD2. Per germline, CDR1 SGHVS and CDR2 FQNEAQ. This CDR3 spans 17 amino acids. Trimming removed 1 base from V and 1 base from J; junction bases left unmatched: 6. The CDR3 DNA sequence: TGTGCCAGCAGCTTAGGAACTAGCGGGGAGACCCAAGAGACCCAGTACTTC. This codes for CASSLGTSGETQETQYF.

This clone was recorded only once. The chain links TRBV19 to TRBJ1-2; 10 nucleotides match TRBD1. This CDR3 contains 14 residues. Per the germline V gene, CDR1 is LNHDA and CDR2 is SQIVND (reference sequence). With V trimmed by 5 bases and J by 4 bases, 4 bases remained unmatched. The CDR3 DNA reads TGTGCCAGTAGTCAAGACAGGGGGCCCTATGGCTACACCTTC. The encoded protein is CASSQDRGPYGYTF. Supplemented by reference TRBV19 and TRBJ1-2, the full variable domain reads DGGITQSPKYLFRKEGQNVTLSCEQNLNHDAMYWYRQDPGQGLRLIYYSQIVNDFQKGDIAEGYSVSREKKESFPLTVTSAQKNPTAFYLCASSQDRGPYGYTFGSGTRLTVV.

The V gene is TRBV9, the J gene TRBJ1-2, with TRBD1 identical over 7 bases. In germline, CDR1 is SGDLS, CDR2 YYNGEE. The CDR3 runs to 15 residues. V was pared by 0 bases and J by 0 bases, with 2 bases of the junction left unmatched. CDR3 DNA sequence: TGTGCCAGCAGCGTAGCGGGACAGCCTAACTATGGCTACACCTTC. Encoded protein: CASSVAGQPNYGYTF.

The chain links TRBV20-1 to TRBJ1-1; D is perhaps TRBD1 (5 bases). Germline CDR1 DFQATT, CDR2 SNEGSKA (reference sequence). This CDR3 is 10 amino acids long. Trimming removed 6 bases at V and 7 bases at J, with 9 bases between. Here the CDR3 reads CSAVGGEAFF. DNA of the CDR3: TGCAGTGCAGTGGGGGGTGAAGCTTTCTTT.

The chain uses TRBV3-1 (or the pseudogene TRBV3-2) and TRBJ2-7; TRBD2 matches at 8 bases. V was pared by 1 base and J by 3 bases, with 8 bases of the junction left unmatched. The CDR3 contains 16 residues. Germline lookup yields CDR1 LGHDT and CDR2 YNNKEL (reference sequence). CDR3 amino acids: CASSQVIRGGNYEQYF. In nucleotides, the CDR3 is TGTGCCAGCAGCCAAGTCATCCGGGGGGGGAACTACGAGCAGTACTTC.

The chain uses TRBV9 and TRBJ2-7; the match to TRBD2 covers 7 bases. V lost 3 bases and J lost 2; bases outside the gene matches: 2. Germline V gene sequence: CDR1 SGDLS, CDR2 YYNGEE. The CDR3 length is 13 residues. CDR3 in DNA: TGTGCCAGCAGCGGCGGGACTACCTACGAGCAGTACTTC. Its protein is CASSGGTTYEQYF.

The chain joins TRBV5-1 to TRBJ1-2; D is perhaps TRBD1 (6 bases). V was pared by 5 bases and J by 8 bases, with 22 bases between. The CDR3 has 15 residues. The germline CDR1 and CDR2 sequences are SGHRS and YFSETQ. The CDR3 protein is CASSRSGGQSEGYTF. The DNA of the CDR3 is TGCGCCAGCAGTCGGAGTGGAGGACAGAGCGAAGGCTACACCTTC.

The chain links TRBV12-3 or TRBV12-4 to TRBJ1-4, with D possibly TRBD1 on 5 matching bases. Trimming took off 3 bases at V and 7 bases at J, with 9 bases between the two ends. This CDR3 contains 13 residues. The CDR3 nucleotides are TGTGCCAGCAGTTTTGGCAGGGTTGAAAAACTGTTTTTT. Its protein is CASSFGRVEKLFF.

This sequence joins TRBV4-1 and TRBJ1-4; possibly TRBD1 for D (5 bases). The V end was cut by 1 base, the J end by 7 bases, with 10 bases between. The CDR3 consists of 14 residues. Germline CDR1 reads MGHRA; CDR2 reads YSYEKL. In DNA form, the CDR3 reads TGCGCCAGCAGCCAAGGCTTGGGGGGTGAAAAACTGTTTTTT. Translation: CASSQGLGGEKLFF.

In the case of this clone: Within the sample, other DNA sequences also encode this same CDR3. The chain links TRBV5-1 to TRBJ2-2, with TRBD1 as a possible D gene (6 bases). Germline V gives CDR1 SGHRS, CDR2 YFSETQ. Between the trimmed V and J ends, which lost 0 bases and 1 base, there was a span of 10 bases. This CDR3 spans 16 amino acids. CDR3: CASSLVGRGNTGELFF. In DNA, the CDR3 is TGCGCCAGCAGCTTGGTAGGCAGGGGGAACACCGGGGAGCTGTTTTTT.

V usage is TRBV5-4 and J usage is TRBJ1-1; D might be TRBD1 (6 bases). The V end was cut by 4 bases, the J end by 4 bases, with 14 bases between. The CDR3 loop spans 14 amino acids. Germline V gene sequence: CDR1 SGHNT, CDR2 YYREEE (reference sequence). This chain's CDR3 is CASSQWGGLTEAFF. The CDR3 DNA is TGTGCCAGCAGCCAATGGGGGGGCCTCACTGAAGCTTTCTTT.

As DNA, the CDR3 is TGTGCCAGCACTCGGACAGGGGGAGAGACCCAGTACTTC. Translated, it gives CASTRTGGETQYF. V usage is TRBV12-3 or TRBV12-4 and J usage is TRBJ2-5, with 10 bases that match TRBD1. The CDR3 loop spans 13 amino acids. After removal of 7 bases from V and 4 bases from J, the junction contained 3 bases not matched to a gene.

The chain combines TRBV3-1 (or the pseudogene TRBV3-2) with TRBJ1-5; no reliable D call. V lost 2 bases and J 3 bases, leaving 8 bases between the germline ends. CDR1 is LGHDT and CDR2 is YNNKEL in the germline V gene (reference sequence). The CDR3 covers 14 residues. CDR3 nucleotides: TGTGCCAGCAGCCAAAGCGCAGACAATCAGCCCCAGCATTTT. Protein product: CASSQSADNQPQHF.

The V gene is TRBV2, the J gene TRBJ1-5; 8 positions agree with TRBD1. Unmatched junction bases numbered 4, after V lost 4 bases and J lost 2 bases. The CDR3 has 15 amino acids. Germline CDR1 SNHLY, CDR2 FYNNEI. The CDR3 region has the DNA TGTGCCAGCAGTGCGGACAGGGACGGCAATCAGCCCCAGCATTTT. Residues: CASSADRDGNQPQHF.

This clone showed up just once. The V gene is TRBV5-1, the J gene TRBJ2-3; 10 nucleotides align to TRBD2. Germline CDR1 SGHRS, CDR2 YFSETQ. After removal of 4 bases from V and 1 base from J, the junction contained 6 bases not matched to a gene. The CDR3 spans 16 residues. Written as DNA, the CDR3 is TGCGCCAGCAGCGAAATAGCGGGGGGCCGCACAGATACGCAGTATTTT. Amino acid sequence: CASSEIAGGRTDTQYF.

CDR3 loop: CASSLVGQGPGGKLFF. In nucleotides, the CDR3 is TGTGCCAGCAGCTTAGTGGGACAGGGGCCCGGGGGAAAACTGTTTTTT. This chain links TRBV7-8 with TRBJ1-4; TRBD1 matches 10 bases. J was trimmed by 10 bases and V by 1 base; bases with no gene match: 9. The CDR3 covers 16 residues. CDR1 SGHVS and CDR2 FQNEAQ come from the germline V gene.

The V and J genes are TRBV20-1 and TRBJ1-1, with D uncertain. Trimming left V 1 base short and J 7 bases short, with 4 bases between. Per germline, CDR1 DFQATT and CDR2 SNEGSKA (reference sequence). The CDR3 loop spans 10 amino acids. In DNA form, the CDR3 reads TGCAGTGCTAGAGGAGTTGAAGCTTTCTTT. Translation: CSARGVEAFF.

Written as DNA, the CDR3 is TGCGCCAGCAGCCCCAAAGAGGGAGACTCTTTCAATGAAAAACTGTTTTTT. Protein: CASSPKEGDSFNEKLFF. The gene calls are TRBV4-1 and TRBJ1-4; no firm D call. In germline, CDR1 is MGHRA, CDR2 YSYEKL. The CDR3 runs to 17 residues. V lost 4 bases and J lost 5, with 20 bases in between.

This chain uses TRBV25-1 with TRBJ2-3, with a possible D match to TRBD2 (6 bases). Trimming stripped 6 bases from V and 3 bases from J, with 13 bases between. This CDR3 contains 14 residues. Looked up from germline, CDR1 is MGHDK and CDR2 is SYGVNS. CDR3 in amino acids: CASRGDGGTDTQYF. The CDR3 bases are TGTGCCAGCAGAGGGGATGGGGGGACAGATACGCAGTATTTT.

The V call is TRBV19, the J call TRBJ1-6; D remains unclear. V lost 5 bases to trimming and J lost 7 bases, with 9 bases between them. The CDR3 has 13 amino acids. CDR1 is LNHDA, CDR2 SQIVND, per germline (reference sequence). CDR3 bases: TGTGCCAGTAGTTCCCTGGAGAATTCACCCCTCCACTTT. The encoded protein is CASSSLENSPLHF.

This clone was recorded only once. The chain carries TRBV6-2 or TRBV6-3 and TRBJ2-3; 8 bases map to TRBD2. Germline lookup yields CDR1 MNHEY and CDR2 SVGEGT. Losses at the gene ends were 2 bases for V and 2 bases for J; bases not matched to a gene: 6. This CDR3 comprises 16 residues. The CDR3 DNA sequence: TGTGCCAGCAGTTACCAGGCGGGGGGCCTCACAGATACGCAGTATTTT. It specifies CASSYQAGGLTDTQYF.

The chain is built from TRBV2 and TRBJ2-1; 10 bases align to TRBD1. This CDR3 comprises 14 residues. V dropped 10 bases and J dropped 3; count of bases not matched to a gene: 6. CDR1 SNHLY and CDR2 FYNNEI come from the germline V gene. The CDR3 sequence: CAITRTGGYNEQFF. The CDR3, as DNA: TGTGCCATTACCCGGACAGGGGGCTACAATGAGCAGTTCTTC. Based on the CDR3 plus reference TRBV2 and TRBJ2-1, the full variable domain is EPEVTQTPSHQVTQMGQEVILRCVPISNHLYFYWYRQILGQKVEFLVSFYNNEISEKSEIFDDQFSVERPDGSNFTLKIRSTKLEDSAMYFCAITRTGGYNEQFFGPGTRLTVL.

Here the CDR3 reads CASSSNRDQPQHF. CDR3 DNA sequence: TGTGCCAGCAGCTCAAACAGGGACCAGCCCCAGCATTTT. The chain couples TRBV2 to TRBJ1-5, with D possibly matching TRBD1 (6 bases). With 6 bases removed from V and 7 bases from J, the gap between germline ends came to 13 bases. The germline V gene has CDR1 SNHLY and CDR2 FYNNEI. The CDR3 consists of 13 residues.

The chain combines TRBV5-1 with TRBJ2-3; 7 bases match TRBD1. CDR3 size: 15 residues. Germline V gene lookup returns CDR1 SGHRS and CDR2 YFSETQ. V trimming: 2 bases; J trimming: 1 base; junction bases outside the gene matches: 4. The CDR3 DNA follows: TGCGCCAGCAGCTTCAGGGGGTTGGGCACAGATACGCAGTATTTT. This codes for CASSFRGLGTDTQYF. Together with reference TRBV5-1 and TRBJ2-3, the CDR3 gives the full variable domain: KAGVTQTPRYLIKTRGQQVTLSCSPISGHRSVSWYQQTPGQGLQFLFEYFSETQRNKGNFPGRFSGRQFSNSRSEMNVSTLELGDSALYLCASSFRGLGTDTQYFGPGTRLTVL.

The V and J genes are TRBV27 and TRBJ2-2, with D maybe TRBD2 (6 bases). The CDR3 extends over 13 amino acids. Germline loops: CDR1 MNHEY, CDR2 SMNVEV (reference sequence). V lost 6 bases to trimming and J lost 4 bases, with 9 bases between them. The CDR3, as DNA: TGTGCCAGCAGGAGGGGAGGCACCGGGGAGCTGTTTTTT. It codes for CASRRGGTGELFF.